This is a list of T cell receptor beta chains from one sample in a study of cytomegalovirus exposure and HLA in healthy donors. Sequencing used immunoSEQ multiplex PCR; TCRdb keeps in-frame clones, though not all of them. This sample yields 50,000 to 65,000 clones, of which roughly 94% are seen a single time; roughly 7.3% belongs to the top ten. What was sequenced was PBMCs. Receptors originate from a woman aged 18-29 years in good health and CMV-seropositive. CDR3s include the opening cysteine and the closing phenylalanine or tryptophan. Each record gives: D gene, V gene, J gene, CDR3 protein, CDR3 DNA. The D gene is left open where the match is weak.

>TRBD1|TRBV4-1|TRBJ1-2
CASSQDRPVGRGLYGYTF
TGCGCCAGCAGCCAAGATCGCCCGGTGGGCAGGGGGCTTTATGGCTACACCTTC
>NA|TRBV12-5|TRBJ2-3
CASGSSIDTQYF
TGTGCTAGTGGATCTAGCATAGATACGCAGTATTTT
>TRBD2|TRBV4-1|TRBJ2-1
CASSLTGTTYNEQFF
TGCGCCAGCAGCCTTACCGGGACTACCTACAATGAGCAGTTCTTC
>NA|TRBV10-3|TRBJ1-1
CAISRAQGTQMNTEAFF
TGTGCCATCAGCCGAGCGCAGGGCACGCAAATGAACACTGAAGCTTTCTTT
>NA|TRBV27|TRBJ1-2
CASSTGVGSYGYTF
TGTGCCAGCAGTACCGGGGTGGGGAGCTATGGCTACACCTTC
>TRBD1|TRBV13|TRBJ1-2
CASSFSEEGTATNYGYTF
TGTGCCAGCAGCTTTTCTGAGGAGGGGACAGCCACTAACTATGGCTACACCTTC
>NA|TRBV7-2|TRBJ1-4
CASNQGNEKLFF
TGTGCCAGCAACCAGGGGAATGAAAAACTGTTTTTT
>TRBD2|TRBV27|TRBJ2-1
CASSSDHGGDEQFF
TGTGCCAGCAGTTCTGACCATGGGGGGGATGAGCAGTTCTTC
>NA|TRBV7-8|TRBJ1-1
CASSFRGDLEAFF
TGTGCCAGCAGCTTTCGGGGAGATTTAGAAGCTTTCTTT
>NA|TRBV10-3|TRBJ2-3
CAIRGDSRDTQYF
TGTGCCATCAGGGGGGACTCGAGGGATACGCAGTATTTT
>NA|TRBV7-8|TRBJ2-1
CASRFLGASSYNEQFF
TGTGCCAGCAGATTTCTGGGGGCCAGCTCCTACAATGAGCAGTTCTTC
>NA|TRBV2|TRBJ2-7
CASSHREGSYEQYF
TGTGCCAGCAGCCACAGGGAAGGCTCCTACGAGCAGTACTTC
>TRBD1|TRBV2|TRBJ2-2
CASKKETGGSGELFF
TGTGCCAGCAAGAAAGAGACAGGGGGTTCCGGGGAGCTGTTTTTT
>TRBD1|TRBV5-1|TRBJ1-2
CASSYQTGAVYGYTF
TGCGCCAGCAGCTACCAGACAGGGGCTGTCTATGGCTACACCTTC
>NA|TRBV7-2|TRBJ2-5
CASSFGRAETQYF
TGTGCCAGCAGCTTTGGCAGGGCGGAGACCCAGTACTTC
>NA|TRBV5-1|TRBJ1-1
CASSLVAPAGTEAFF
TGCGCCAGCAGCTTGGTGGCACCCGCGGGCACTGAAGCTTTCTTT
>NA|TRBV5-1|TRBJ2-7
CASSPGTALYEQYF
TGCGCCAGCAGCCCTGGAACAGCCCTCTACGAGCAGTACTTC
>NA|TRBV6-6|TRBJ2-1
CASRTGFSYNEQFF
TGTGCCAGCAGAACAGGGTTCTCCTACAATGAGCAGTTCTTC
>NA|TRBV29-1|TRBJ1-4
CSASTATNEKLFF
TGCAGCGCTAGCACTGCAACTAATGAAAAACTGTTTTTT
>TRBD2|TRBV19|TRBJ2-7
CASSPRSSGNNYEQYF
TGTGCCAGTAGCCCTCGTTCTAGCGGGAATAACTACGAGCAGTACTTC
>TRBD1|TRBV30|TRBJ2-5
CAWSQGAGQETQYF
TGTGCCTGGAGCCAGGGGGCAGGGCAAGAGACCCAGTACTTC
>NA|TRBV4-1|TRBJ1-5
CGPLHRQPQHF
TGCGGCCCCTTACATCGTCAGCCCCAGCATTTT
>NA|TRBV7-3|TRBJ2-2
CASSLSGWNTGELFF
TGTGCCAGCAGCTTGAGCGGGTGGAACACCGGGGAGCTGTTTTTT
>TRBD1|TRBV7-8|TRBJ2-4
CASSSGTGGSYIQYF
TGTGCCAGCAGCTCTGGGACAGGGGGTTCTTATATTCAGTACTTC
>TRBD1|TRBV6-6|TRBJ1-2
CASSPQGRLTGGYTF
TGTGCCAGCAGTCCACAGGGGCGGTTGACAGGAGGCTACACCTTC
>NA|TRBV5-4|TRBJ2-7
CASSPGHHYEQYF
TGTGCCAGCAGCCCGGGACACCACTACGAGCAGTACTTC
>TRBD1|TRBV15|TRBJ2-7
CATSPGTGGYEQYF
TGTGCCACCAGCCCGGGGACAGGGGGCTACGAGCAGTACTTC
>TRBD1|TRBV2|TRBJ1-1
CASREGQGGLKAFF
TGTGCCAGCAGAGAGGGACAGGGAGGCTTGAAAGCTTTCTTT
>NA|TRBV7-2|TRBJ1-1
CASSLAGRQYTEAFF
TGTGCCAGCAGCTTAGCGGGTCGACAGTACACTGAAGCTTTCTTT
>NA|TRBV6-5|TRBJ1-1
CASSGQSLSEAFF
TGTGCCAGCAGCGGACAGTCCTTGTCTGAAGCTTTCTTT
>NA|TRBV7-9|TRBJ1-6
CASSPVADSPLHF
TGTGCCAGCAGCCCAGTCGCTGATTCACCCCTCCACTTT
>NA|TRBV6-6|TRBJ1-5
CASSDGGEFDQPQHF
TGTGCCAGCAGCGACGGGGGGGAATTCGATCAGCCCCAGCATTTT
>TRBD1|TRBV19|TRBJ2-2
CASKEGQGAGTGELFF
TGTGCCAGTAAGGAGGGACAGGGGGCTGGCACCGGGGAGCTGTTTTTT
>TRBD2|TRBV4-1|TRBJ2-1
CASSRIAGDSYNEQFF
TGCGCCAGCAGCCGCATAGCGGGTGACTCCTACAATGAGCAGTTCTTC
>TRBD1|TRBV19|TRBJ2-3
CATSPTGADTQYF
TGTGCCACCTCCCCCACAGGGGCAGATACGCAGTATTTT
>NA|TRBV2|TRBJ1-1
CASRQGPFEAFF
TGTGCCAGTCGTCAGGGGCCCTTTGAAGCTTTCTTT
>NA|TRBV19|TRBJ1-5
CASSSHSYNQPQHF
TGTGCCAGTAGTAGCCACTCTTACAATCAGCCCCAGCATTTT
>TRBD1|TRBV18|TRBJ1-4
CASYGTETNEKLFF
TGTGCCAGCTACGGGACAGAGACTAATGAAAAACTGTTTTTT